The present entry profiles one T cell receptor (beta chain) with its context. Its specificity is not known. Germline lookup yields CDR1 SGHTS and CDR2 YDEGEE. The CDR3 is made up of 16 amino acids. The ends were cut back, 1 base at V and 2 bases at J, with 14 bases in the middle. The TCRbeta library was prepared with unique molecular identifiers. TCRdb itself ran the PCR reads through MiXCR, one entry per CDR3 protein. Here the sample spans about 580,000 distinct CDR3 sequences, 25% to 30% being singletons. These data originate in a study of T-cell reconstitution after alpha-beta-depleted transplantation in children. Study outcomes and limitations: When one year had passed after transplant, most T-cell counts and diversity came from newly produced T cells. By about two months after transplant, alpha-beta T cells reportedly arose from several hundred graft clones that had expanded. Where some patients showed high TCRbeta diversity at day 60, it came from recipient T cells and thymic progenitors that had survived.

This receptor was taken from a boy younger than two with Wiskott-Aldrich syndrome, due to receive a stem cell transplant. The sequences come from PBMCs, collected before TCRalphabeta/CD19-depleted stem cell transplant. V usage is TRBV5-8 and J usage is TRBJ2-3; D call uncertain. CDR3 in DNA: TGTGCCAGCAGCTTGTTGGGCGTGGCTTACACAGATACGCAGTATTTT. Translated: CASSLLGVAYTDTQYF.